These 23 T cell receptor beta chains came from one sample sequenced in a study of pediatric ulcerative colitis. The rectum was sampled with one to two pinch biopsies at colonoscopy. Sequenced by immunoSEQ multiplex PCR; TCRdb stores in-frame clones only, minus some. The data show fewer than 20,000 clones, 80% seen once. Sequenced material: gut tissue. The receptors were gathered from a boy between 10 and 17 years old who was a control in a study of pediatric ulcerative colitis.

The gene calls are TRBV19 and TRBJ2-7; no definite D call. Trimming left V 5 bases short and J 1 base short, with 12 bases between. Germline V gives CDR1 LNHDA, CDR2 SQIVND (reference sequence). The CDR3 contains 14 residues. The CDR3: CASSPFRHSYEQYF. The DNA of the CDR3 is TGTGCCAGTAGTCCTTTCCGCCATTCCTACGAGCAGTACTTC.

V gene TRBV7-6 combines with J gene TRBJ2-5; D unclear. This CDR3 is 16 amino acids long. Trimming removed 1 base from V and 2 bases from J, with 14 bases in between. Germline-derived CDR1 and CDR2 are SGHVS and FNYEAQ. DNA for the CDR3: TGTGCCAGCAGCTTAGTGTCGTCCTTCGGGCAAGAGACCCAGTACTTC. Amino acid sequence: CASSLVSSFGQETQYF. Variable domain in full (rest from reference TRBV7-6 and TRBJ2-5): GAGVSQSPRYKVTKRGQDVALRCDPISGHVSLYWYRQALGQGPEFLTYFNYEAQQDKSGLPNDRFSAERPEGSISTLTIQRTEQRDSAMYRCASSLVSSFGQETQYFGPGTRLLVL.

The count of this clone is one. J is TRBJ1-1 and V is TRBV29-1; unclear D gene. The CDR3 extends over 14 amino acids. V shed 3 bases and J shed 4 bases, with 15 bases lying between them. Per germline, CDR1 SQVTM and CDR2 ANQGSEA. CDR3 amino acids: CSVDDDNEGTEAFF. CDR3 DNA: TGCAGCGTTGATGATGACAATGAGGGCACTGAAGCTTTCTTT.

This sequence joins TRBV5-1 and TRBJ1-4, with D possibly being TRBD1 (5 bases). The germline V gene has CDR1 SGHRS and CDR2 YFSETQ. V lost 2 bases and J 3 bases, leaving 8 bases between the germline ends. The CDR3 runs 14 residues. The CDR3: CASSFRDPNEKLFF. CDR3 in DNA: TGCGCCAGCAGCTTCCGGGACCCTAATGAAAAACTGTTTTTT.

V gene TRBV7-7 combines with J gene TRBJ1-5, with 7 bases identical to TRBD1. CDR1 is SSHAT, CDR2 FNYEAQ, per germline (reference sequence). The junction had 7 bases not matched to a gene; V was cut back by 5 bases and J by 9 bases. The CDR3 is 13 residues long. In nucleotides, the CDR3 is TGTGCCAGCAGCAGGGACAGTGGGTCGCCCCAGCATTTT. Protein: CASSRDSGSPQHF.

This chain uses TRBV9 with TRBJ1-3, with 10 bases aligning to TRBD1. The CDR3 is 15 amino acids. V dropped 6 bases and J dropped 0; count of bases not matched to a gene: 3. The germline V gene encodes CDR1 SGDLS and CDR2 YYNGEE. The CDR3 DNA follows: TGTGCCAGCAAGGGACAGGGGATCTCTGGAAACACCATATATTTT. Translating gives CASKGQGISGNTIYF.

The CDR3 spells CASSTRTGYNSPLHF. CDR3 sequence (DNA): TGTGCCAGCAGTACAAGGACAGGGTATAATTCACCCCTCCACTTT. The chain carries TRBV27 and TRBJ1-6, with TRBD1 matching over 8 bases. Trimming removed 5 bases from V and 4 bases from J; junction bases left unmatched: 4. Germline values: CDR1 MNHEY, CDR2 SMNVEV (reference sequence). The CDR3 contains 15 residues.

V usage is TRBV18 and J usage is TRBJ1-1; 8 bases align to TRBD1. The length of the CDR3 is 15 residues. V shed 6 bases, J shed 1 base, and the junction held 7 bases outside the gene matches. Germline-derived CDR1 and CDR2 are KGHSH and LQKENI. CDR3 in DNA: TGTGCCAGCTCGGAGTTACAGGGGGAGAACACTGAAGCTTTCTTT. Protein: CASSELQGENTEAFF.

V gene TRBV6-1 combines with J gene TRBJ1-4, with TRBD1 matching over 7 bases. V trimming: 2 bases; J trimming: 7 bases; junction bases outside the gene matches: 7. The germline gives CDR1 MNHNS, CDR2 SASEGT. This CDR3 region has 15 residues. The DNA of the CDR3 is TGTGCCAGCAGTGAACTTGGAGGGGGCGGTGAAAAACTGTTTTTT. As protein: CASSELGGGGEKLFF.

This clone was observed a few times. V is TRBV2 and J is TRBJ1-5; 10 nucleotides agree with TRBD1. This CDR3 comprises 15 residues. J was trimmed by 0 bases and V by 6 bases; bases with no gene match: 2. Germline V gene data show CDR1 as SNHLY and CDR2 as FYNNEI. The CDR3 reads CASRGTGDSNQPQHF. The CDR3 region has the DNA TGTGCCAGCAGGGGGACAGGGGATAGCAATCAGCCCCAGCATTTT.

The J gene is TRBJ2-7, the V gene TRBV5-1, with 7 bases fitting TRBD1. V trimming: 4 bases; J trimming: 4 bases; junction bases outside the gene matches: 14. Looked up from germline, CDR1 is SGHRS and CDR2 is YFSETQ. The CDR3 is 16 amino acids. As DNA, the CDR3 is TGCGCCAGCAGCCCCGGATTCGGGACAGCAGAATACGAGCAGTACTTC. Its translation: CASSPGFGTAEYEQYF.

The chain couples TRBV5-1 to TRBJ2-7; D may match TRBD1 or TRBD2 (5 bases each). This CDR3 is 13 amino acids long. Trimming left V 4 bases short and J 2 bases short, with 10 bases between. Germline lookup yields CDR1 SGHRS and CDR2 YFSETQ. Here the CDR3 DNA reads TGCGCCAGCAGCGGGGACCGCACCTACGAGCAGTACTTC. Translated: CASSGDRTYEQYF.

To note about this clone: The same CDR3 can be traced to other DNA sequences in this sample. The chain couples TRBV5-6 to TRBJ1-2; no definite D call. V lost 4 bases, J lost 4 bases, and 8 bases lay in between. This CDR3 spans 12 amino acids. Germline V gene data show CDR1 as SGHDT and CDR2 as YYEEEE. DNA for the CDR3: TGTGCCAGCAGCCCCGGGGTCTATGGCTACACCTTC. This translates into CASSPGVYGYTF.

The chain's CDR3 is CASSPRGREIGTDTQYF. CDR3 bases: TGTGCCAGCAGCCCCCGGGGGCGGGAGATCGGCACAGATACGCAGTATTTT. V and J are TRBV7-3 and TRBJ2-3, with D perhaps TRBD2 (7 bases). The V end lost 5 bases, the J end lost 1 base, and 19 bases lay between the germline ends. The CDR3 runs 17 residues. From germline, CDR1 is SGHTA and CDR2 FQGTGA.

The CDR3, as DNA: TGTGCCAGCAGTCTCAGCCAACTTGAAAAACTGTTTTTT. As protein: CASSLSQLEKLFF. The V gene is TRBV6-1, the J gene TRBJ1-4; D not resolved. Trimming left V 5 bases short and J 7 bases short, with 11 bases between. Germline V gene data show CDR1 as MNHNS and CDR2 as SASEGT. The CDR3 contains 13 residues.

This clone was seen a handful of times. The gene calls are TRBV6-6 and TRBJ2-2, with TRBD2 matching over 14 bases. Germline CDR1 reads MNHNY; CDR2 reads SVGAGI (reference sequence). The CDR3 contains 16 residues. The trim removed 6 bases at V and 8 bases at J, leaving 8 bases unmatched. Here the CDR3 DNA reads TGTGCCAGCAGAGCCCGACTAGCGGGAGGGCTTGGGGAGCTGTTTTTT. Its protein is CASRARLAGGLGELFF.

This chain links TRBV6-5 with TRBJ1-2, with D unresolved. CDR1 and CDR2 from the germline V gene are MNHEY and SVGAGI. This CDR3 comprises 11 residues. Trimming took 6 bases from V and 5 from J, leaving 7 bases between them. CDR3 bases: TGTGCCAGCAGGAGCCCGTATGGCTACACCTTC. It is translated as CASRSPYGYTF.

The rearrangement joins TRBV9 to TRBJ1-5; 9 bases are shared with TRBD1. V shed 4 bases and J 1 base; nucleotides not matched to a gene: 3. The CDR3 spans 15 residues. The germline V gene has CDR1 SGDLS and CDR2 YYNGEE. The CDR3 is CASSTGGLSNQPQHF. Here the CDR3 DNA reads TGTGCCAGCAGCACAGGGGGCTTAAGCAATCAGCCCCAGCATTTT.

The rearrangement joins TRBV7-9 to TRBJ1-4; 7 bases match TRBD1. Germline V CDR1 and CDR2: SEHNR, FQNEAQ (reference sequence). Losses at the gene ends were 5 bases for V and 6 bases for J; bases not matched to a gene: 9. The CDR3 contains 15 residues. CDR3 residues: CASSAPRGWHEKLFF. The CDR3 nucleotides read TGTGCCAGCAGCGCACCCAGGGGGTGGCATGAAAAACTGTTTTTT.

The rearrangement joins TRBV5-4 to TRBJ2-2, with 10 nucleotides matching TRBD2. Looked up from germline, CDR1 is SGHNT and CDR2 is YYREEE (reference sequence). This CDR3 is 16 amino acids long. Trimming at V came to 3 bases and at J to 9 bases, leaving 11 bases not matched to a gene. In DNA form, the CDR3 reads TGTGCCAGCAGCTCGGGGTCCCCTAGCGGGAGTCGGGAGCTGTTTTTT. Its protein product is CASSSGSPSGSRELFF.

J is TRBJ1-4 and V is TRBV30; no definite D call. Germline CDR1 reads GTSNPN; CDR2 reads SVGIG (reference sequence). Trimming took 2 bases from V and 0 from J, leaving 7 bases between them. This CDR3 is 14 amino acids long. The chain's CDR3 is CAWSYSATNEKLFF. The CDR3 DNA reads TGTGCCTGGAGTTATAGTGCAACTAATGAAAAACTGTTTTTT.

The chain recombines TRBV19 with TRBJ1-1; possible D gene TRBD1, 5 bases. Trimming stripped 7 bases from V and 1 base from J, with 19 bases between. Germline-derived CDR1 and CDR2 are LNHDA and SQIVND (reference sequence). The CDR3 is made up of 16 amino acids. The CDR3 spells CASKTSGVTGNTEAFF. CDR3 nucleotides: TGTGCCAGTAAGACTAGCGGGGTAACAGGGAACACTGAAGCTTTCTTT.

The chain has TRBV5-1 and TRBJ2-2; D may be TRBD1 (6 bases). Deletions cut 4 bases from V and 6 bases from J, with 16 bases between. This CDR3 has 15 residues. Per germline, CDR1 SGHRS and CDR2 YFSETQ. This chain's CDR3 is CASSPDRYGAGELFF. In nucleotides, the CDR3 is TGCGCCAGCAGCCCCGACAGGTACGGGGCCGGGGAGCTGTTTTTT.